This T cell receptor (beta chain) came from a study of OX40 agonist ivuxolimab in advanced cancers. Looking at the study overall: Dose-escalation patients suffered from hepatocellular carcinoma, melanoma, renal cell or head and neck cancer. Two patients with cutaneous melanoma and one with hepatocellular carcinoma, three in total, showed partial responses. Males comprised about 84% of the group, whose mean age was approximately 60 years (range roughly 20 to 90).

A remark on this clone: What it recognizes is unknown.

Findings and caveats of the study: In the 0.1-3.0 mg/kg groups, partial responders showed among the lowest expansion.

Here immunoSEQ multiplex PCR was the method, and the copy in TCRdb shows in-frame clones only, minus some. The sample yields tens of thousands of clones, 80% to 90% seen once. The V and J ends lost 3 bases and 4 bases, in that order; junction bases with no gene match: 15. The germline V gene has CDR1 SGDLS and CDR2 YYNGEE. The CDR3 is made up of 17 amino acids. The rearrangement links TRBV9 to TRBJ1-2; 7 positions match TRBD1. The sample was CD4+ or CD8+ T cells sorted from blood, taken in a trial of the OX40 agonist ivuxolimab. This clonotype was sampled from an adult with an advanced solid tumor such as melanoma, head and neck, liver or kidney cancer. The CDR3 coding sequence is TGTGCCAGCAGCGAACCAGCCCGGAGCAGGGGGGCCTATGGCTACACCTTC. Translated, it gives CASSEPARSRGAYGYTF.